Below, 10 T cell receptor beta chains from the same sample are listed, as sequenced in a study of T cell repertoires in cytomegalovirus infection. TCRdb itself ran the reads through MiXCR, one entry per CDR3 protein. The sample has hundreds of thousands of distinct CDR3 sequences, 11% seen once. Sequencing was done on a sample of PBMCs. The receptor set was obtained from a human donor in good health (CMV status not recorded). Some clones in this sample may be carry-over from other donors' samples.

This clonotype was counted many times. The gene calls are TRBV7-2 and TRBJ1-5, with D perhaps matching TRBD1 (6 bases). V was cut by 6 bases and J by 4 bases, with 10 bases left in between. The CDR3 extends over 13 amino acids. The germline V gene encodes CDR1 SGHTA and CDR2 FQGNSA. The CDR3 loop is CASSKQGNQPQHF. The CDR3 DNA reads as TGTGCCAGCAGTAAACAGGGTAATCAGCCCCAGCATTTT.

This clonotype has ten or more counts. The CDR3 sequence: CASSSQGTYNEKLFF. The CDR3 DNA sequence: TGCGCCAGCAGCTCCCAGGGTACCTATAATGAAAAACTGTTTTTT. This rearrangement joins TRBV5-1 to TRBJ1-4; maybe TRBD1 (5 bases). CDR3 length equals 15 residues. The V end was cut by 3 bases, the J end by 4 bases, with 13 bases between. The V gene's germline CDR1 is SGHRS and CDR2 YFSETQ. Using reference TRBV5-1 and TRBJ1-4 for the parts outside the CDR3, the full variable domain is KAGVTQTPRYLIKTRGQQVTLSCSPISGHRSVSWYQQTPGQGLQFLFEYFSETQRNKGNFPGRFSGRQFSNSRSEMNVSTLELGDSALYLCASSSQGTYNEKLFFGSGTQLSVL.

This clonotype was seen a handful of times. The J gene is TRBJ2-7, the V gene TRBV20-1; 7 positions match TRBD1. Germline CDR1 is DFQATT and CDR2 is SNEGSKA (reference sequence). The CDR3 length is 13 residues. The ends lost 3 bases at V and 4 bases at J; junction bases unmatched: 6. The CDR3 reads CSASEGATYEQYF. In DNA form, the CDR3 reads TGCAGTGCTAGCGAGGGGGCCACTTACGAGCAGTACTTC.

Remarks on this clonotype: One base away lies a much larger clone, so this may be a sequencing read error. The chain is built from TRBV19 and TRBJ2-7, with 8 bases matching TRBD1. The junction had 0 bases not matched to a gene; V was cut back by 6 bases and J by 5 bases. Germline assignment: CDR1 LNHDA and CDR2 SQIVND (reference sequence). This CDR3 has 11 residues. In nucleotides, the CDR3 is TGTGCCAGTAGACAGGGGGACGAGCAGTACTTC. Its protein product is CASRQGDEQYF.

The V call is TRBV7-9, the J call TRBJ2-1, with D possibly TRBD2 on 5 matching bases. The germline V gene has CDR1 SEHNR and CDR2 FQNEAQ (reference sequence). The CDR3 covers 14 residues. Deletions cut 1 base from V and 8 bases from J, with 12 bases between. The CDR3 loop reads CASSLGIVRDEQFF. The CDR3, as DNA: TGTGCCAGCAGCTTAGGAATAGTGCGGGATGAGCAGTTCTTC.

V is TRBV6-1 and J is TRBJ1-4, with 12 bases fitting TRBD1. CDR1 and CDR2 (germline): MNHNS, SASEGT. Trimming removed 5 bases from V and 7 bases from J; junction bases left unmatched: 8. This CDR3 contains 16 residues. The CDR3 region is CASSYEWDRGPEKLFF. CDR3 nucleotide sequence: TGTGCCAGCAGTTACGAGTGGGACAGGGGGCCTGAAAAACTGTTTTTT.

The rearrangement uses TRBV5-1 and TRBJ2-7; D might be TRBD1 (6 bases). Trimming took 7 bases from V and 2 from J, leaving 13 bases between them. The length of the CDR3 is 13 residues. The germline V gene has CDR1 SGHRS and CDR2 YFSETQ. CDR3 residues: CASAGGHPYEQYF. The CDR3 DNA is TGCGCCAGCGCTGGGGGACACCCCTACGAGCAGTACTTC.

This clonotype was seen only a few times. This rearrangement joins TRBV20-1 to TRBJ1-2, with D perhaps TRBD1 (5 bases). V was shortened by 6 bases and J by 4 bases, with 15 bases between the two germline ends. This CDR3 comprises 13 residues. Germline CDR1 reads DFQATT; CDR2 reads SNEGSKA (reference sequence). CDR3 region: CSADSTGGYGYTF. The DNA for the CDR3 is TGCAGTGCCGACAGTACGGGAGGCTATGGCTACACCTTC.

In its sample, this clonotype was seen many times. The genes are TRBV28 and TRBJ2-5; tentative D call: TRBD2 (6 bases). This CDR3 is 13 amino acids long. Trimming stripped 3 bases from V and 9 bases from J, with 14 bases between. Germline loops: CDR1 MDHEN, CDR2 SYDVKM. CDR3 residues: CASSFGGPGAQYF. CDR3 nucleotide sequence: TGTGCCAGCAGTTTCGGAGGCCCGGGGGCCCAGTACTTC.

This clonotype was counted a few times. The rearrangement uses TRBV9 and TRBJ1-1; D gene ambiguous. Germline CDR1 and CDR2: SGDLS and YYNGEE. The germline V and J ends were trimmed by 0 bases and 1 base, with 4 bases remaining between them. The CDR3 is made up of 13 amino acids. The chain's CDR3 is CASSVDSNTEAFF. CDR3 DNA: TGTGCCAGCAGCGTAGACTCGAACACTGAAGCTTTCTTT. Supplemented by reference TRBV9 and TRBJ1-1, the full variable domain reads DSGVTQTPKHLITATGQRVTLRCSPRSGDLSVYWYQQSLDQGLQFLIQYYNGEERAKGNILERFSAQQFPDLHSELNLSSLELGDSALYFCASSVDSNTEAFFGQGTRLTVV.